The T cell receptor beta chain under discussion was sequenced for a study of neurological immune-mediated disorders. MiXCR was run by TCRdb on the 5' RACE reads, yielding one entry per CDR3 protein. The sample comprises some 43,000 distinct CDR3 sequences, 2.5% of which are singletons, and roughly an eighth rests with the top ten. This clonotype was picked up many times. The germline CDR1 and CDR2 sequences are MNHEY and SVGAGI. V was trimmed by 5 bases and J by 4 bases, leaving 9 bases between them. CDR3 length equals 13 residues. Sequenced material: PBMCs. This receptor was taken from a man between 25 and 39 years old with multiple sclerosis. The chain has TRBV6-5 and TRBJ1-5; the D gene is possibly TRBD1 (5 bases). The CDR3 here is CASSNGGNQPQHF. CDR3 in DNA: TGTGCCAGCAGTAACGGGGGGAATCAGCCCCAGCATTTT.